Listed below are T cell receptor beta chains from one sample, sequenced in a study of blood T cell repertoires in COVID-19. TCRdb's table, derived via immunoSEQ multiplex PCR, lists solely in-frame clones and lacks some. This table holds roughly 190,000 clones, 65% to 85% found once. Sequences were obtained from PBMCs or T cells enriched from blood (not recorded which). Receptors were obtained from a woman between 25 and 40 years old who had been exposed to COVID-19. The CDR3 runs from the conserved cysteine through the conserved F or W. Each record gives: clone size, J gene, D gene, V gene, CDR3 protein, CDR3 DNA. D genes are given only for firm matches. Not all rows give a size; the values are once, few, many and, for expanded clones, a class.

. TRBJ2-1 TRBD2 TRBV24-1 CATSDGGSSYNEQFF TGTGCCACCAGTGACGGGGGGAGCTCCTACAATGAGCAGTTCTTC
. TRBJ1-1 . TRBV7-9 CASSLTNPGAQNTEAFF TGTGCCAGCAGCTTAACAAACCCAGGGGCGCAGAACACTGAAGCTTTCTTT
. TRBJ2-1 TRBD2 TRBV6-6 CASSYSLAGANEQFF TGTGCCAGCAGTTACTCCCTAGCGGGGGCCAATGAGCAGTTCTTC
. TRBJ1-1 . TRBV27 CASSLRGITEAFF TGTGCCAGCAGTTTAAGAGGGATCACTGAAGCTTTCTTT
few TRBJ2-3 . TRBV6-2/TRBV6-3 CASSRGTDTQYF TGTGCCAGCAGCCGAGGGACAGATACGCAGTATTTT
. TRBJ1-1 . TRBV7-9 CASSQQGGTEAFF TGTGCCAGCAGTCAACAAGGCGGCACTGAAGCTTTCTTT
once TRBJ2-5 . TRBV7-2 CASNLQDTRAETQYF TGTGCCAGCAACTTACAGGATACCAGGGCAGAGACCCAGTACTTC
. TRBJ1-2 . TRBV5-1 CASSLEGGIGYTF TGCGCCAGCAGCTTGGAGGGCGGGATCGGCTACACCTTC
few TRBJ2-7 TRBD2 TRBV10-3 CAIAGSSGGRAYEQYF TGTGCCATAGCAGGCTCGAGCGGGGGCCGAGCGTACGAGCAGTACTTC
. TRBJ1-4 . TRBV29-1 CSGTYGGYNEKLFF TGCAGCGGAACGTACGGGGGATATAATGAAAAACTGTTTTTT
. TRBJ2-1 . TRBV27 CASSLRGYEYLWQFF TGTGCCAGCAGCCTCCGGGGGTACGAATACTTGTGGCAGTTCTTC
. TRBJ2-3 . TRBV19 CASSRSSYTDTQYF TGTGCCAGTAGTCGTTCGTCTTACACAGATACGCAGTATTTT
once TRBJ1-3 . TRBV6-5 CASSYSAGRGNTIYF TGTGCCAGCAGTTACTCAGCAGGGCGTGGAAACACCATATATTTT
few TRBJ1-6 TRBD1 TRBV5-1 CASSSGTGGFSPLHF TGCGCCAGCAGCAGCGGGACAGGGGGTTTCTCACCCCTCCACTTT
. TRBJ1-5 TRBD1 TRBV5-4 CASSLRGTGNNQPQHF TGTGCCAGCAGCTTGCGGGGGACAGGGAACAATCAGCCCCAGCATTTT
. TRBJ1-1 . TRBV14 CASSPGGTEAFF TGTGCCAGCAGCCCTGGCGGGACTGAAGCTTTCTTT
. TRBJ2-7 TRBD1 TRBV29-1 CSARTGVSNEQYF TGCAGCGCAAGGACAGGGGTGAGCAACGAGCAGTACTTC
. TRBJ1-6 TRBD1 TRBV4-3 CASSQEQGYNSPLHF TGCGCCAGCAGCCAAGAACAGGGGTATAATTCACCCCTCCACTTT
. TRBJ1-1 TRBD1 TRBV11-2 CASSFDRARGAFF TGTGCCAGCAGCTTCGACAGGGCCCGGGGGGCTTTCTTT
few TRBJ1-1 . TRBV6-2/TRBV6-3 CASSYSAGAFF TGTGCCAGCAGTTACTCGGCGGGAGCTTTCTTT
once TRBJ2-1 . TRBV7-2 CASSLGAGTYNEQFF TGTGCCAGCAGCTTAGGGGCGGGGACCTACAATGAGCAGTTCTTC
. TRBJ1-2 . TRBV4-1 CASSRAPGSPSDGYTF TGCGCCAGCAGCCGGGCGCCGGGGAGCCCCTCGGATGGCTACACCTTC
. TRBJ1-2 . TRBV4-1 CASSQEVLPPDTEGYGYTF TGCGCCAGCAGCCAAGAAGTTCTCCCTCCAGACACCGAGGGTTATGGCTACACCTTC
. TRBJ1-3 TRBD1 TRBV5-1 CASSFGDRMGNTIYF TGCGCCAGCAGCTTCGGGGACAGGATGGGAAACACCATATATTTT
. TRBJ1-2 . TRBV6-4 CASSPTFGGVGYGYTF TGTGCCAGCAGTCCAACATTCGGGGGGGTCGGCTATGGCTACACCTTC
once TRBJ1-1 . TRBV12-3/TRBV12-4 CASNTPGNTEAFF TGTGCCAGCAACACTCCGGGGAACACTGAAGCTTTCTTT
once TRBJ1-2 . TRBV9 CASSERQISGSDGYTF TGTGCCAGCAGCGAGCGTCAGATCTCAGGGTCGGATGGCTACACCTTC
. TRBJ1-2 . TRBV6-5 CASSYDRRAWDYTF TGTGCCAGCAGTTACGACAGAAGGGCGTGGGACTACACCTTC
few TRBJ1-5 . TRBV5-1 CASSLAGGVNSWHF TGCGCCAGCAGCTTGGCGGGGGGCGTGAATAGTTGGCATTTT
. TRBJ1-4 . TRBV5-1 CASSLASQGKNEKLFF TGCGCCAGCAGCTTGGCGTCACAGGGAAAGAATGAAAAACTGTTTTTT
. TRBJ2-1 . TRBV3-1/TRBV3-2 CASSPPAPQNEQFF TGTGCCAGCAGCCCTCCCGCTCCCCAGAATGAGCAGTTCTTC
. TRBJ2-7 . TRBV6-5 CASSLRVFSYEQYF TGTGCCAGCAGCCTCAGGGTTTTCTCCTACGAGCAGTACTTC
. TRBJ2-1 . TRBV11-3 CASSTREGASNEQFF TGTGCCAGCAGCACCCGGGAAGGAGCATCTAATGAGCAGTTCTTC
. TRBJ2-7 TRBD1 TRBV4-1 CASSLDREPDYEQYF TGCGCCAGCAGCCTGGACAGGGAGCCGGACTACGAGCAGTACTTC
. TRBJ2-6 . TRBV6-1 CASREAGQDFSGANVLTF TGTGCCAGCAGAGAAGCGGGACAGGATTTCTCTGGGGCCAACGTCCTGACTTTC
. TRBJ1-2 . TRBV27 CASSPRQGLSNPNYGYTF TGTGCCAGCAGCCCCCGTCAGGGGTTATCGAACCCTAACTATGGCTACACCTTC
. TRBJ2-2 TRBD1 TRBV7-8 CASSSTKQGALALSTGELFF TGTGCCAGCAGCTCAACCAAACAGGGGGCACTAGCCCTAAGCACCGGGGAGCTGTTTTTT
. TRBJ1-6 TRBD1 TRBV9 CASSLAGTDNSPLHF TGTGCCAGCAGCCTCGCCGGGACAGATAATTCACCCCTCCACTTT
. TRBJ2-3 TRBD1 TRBV7-6 CASSTGGTDTQYF TGTGCCAGCAGCACAGGGGGAACAGATACGCAGTATTTT
. TRBJ2-3 TRBD2 TRBV9 CASSVSGVLADTQYF TGTGCCAGCAGCGTAAGCGGGGTCCTGGCAGATACGCAGTATTTT
. TRBJ2-5 TRBD2 TRBV4-1 CASSQNSGVQETQYF TGCGCCAGCAGCCAGAATAGCGGGGTCCAAGAGACCCAGTACTTC
. TRBJ1-2 TRBD1 TRBV6-5 CASSLGTANYGYTF TGTGCCAGCAGCCTCGGGACAGCTAACTATGGCTACACCTTC
. TRBJ2-7 . TRBV5-6 CASSPTAPSYEQYF TGTGCCAGCAGCCCTACCGCTCCCTCCTACGAGCAGTACTTC
. TRBJ1-5 TRBD1 TRBV3-1/TRBV3-2 CASSPGRGREYSNQPQHF TGTGCCAGCAGCCCCGGGAGGGGGCGGGAATATAGCAATCAGCCCCAGCATTTT
. TRBJ1-6 . TRBV5-6 CASSQQPDRKNNSPLHF TGTGCCAGCAGCCAACAACCCGACAGGAAAAATAATTCACCCCTCCACTTT
. TRBJ1-6 . TRBV2 CASTERVNSPLHF TGTGCCAGCACCGAGCGGGTTAATTCACCCCTCCACTTT
few TRBJ1-2 . TRBV30 CAWSPPGAYGYTF TGTGCCTGGAGTCCACCGGGAGCTTATGGCTACACCTTC
few TRBJ1-1 . TRBV12-3/TRBV12-4 CASENGESKAFF TGTGCCAGCGAGAATGGGGAGAGTAAAGCTTTCTTT
. TRBJ1-1 . TRBV11-2 CASSRIGLINTEAFF TGTGCCAGCAGCCGAATCGGACTGATCAACACTGAAGCTTTCTTT
. TRBJ1-6 TRBD1 TRBV19 CASSMGQNLYNSPLHF TGTGCCAGTAGTATGGGACAGAATCTCTATAATTCACCCCTCCACTTT
. TRBJ2-2 TRBD2 TRBV2 CASSTHLRAGVPSNTGELFF TGTGCCAGCAGTACCCATCTCCGGGCGGGGGTCCCGAGCAACACCGGGGAGCTGTTTTTT
. TRBJ1-6 . TRBV5-1 CASTLEGNSPLHF TGCGCCAGCACCTTGGAGGGGAATTCACCCCTCCACTTT
. TRBJ2-1 . TRBV10-1 CASSSIGSNNEQFF TGCGCCAGCTCATCAATCGGTTCTAACAATGAGCAGTTCTTC
few TRBJ1-2 . TRBV7-9 CASSFEAANYGYTF TGTGCCAGCAGCTTCGAGGCAGCTAACTATGGCTACACCTTC
. TRBJ1-1 . TRBV2 CASRSGLEAFF TGTGCCAGCAGATCAGGGCTGGAAGCTTTCTTT